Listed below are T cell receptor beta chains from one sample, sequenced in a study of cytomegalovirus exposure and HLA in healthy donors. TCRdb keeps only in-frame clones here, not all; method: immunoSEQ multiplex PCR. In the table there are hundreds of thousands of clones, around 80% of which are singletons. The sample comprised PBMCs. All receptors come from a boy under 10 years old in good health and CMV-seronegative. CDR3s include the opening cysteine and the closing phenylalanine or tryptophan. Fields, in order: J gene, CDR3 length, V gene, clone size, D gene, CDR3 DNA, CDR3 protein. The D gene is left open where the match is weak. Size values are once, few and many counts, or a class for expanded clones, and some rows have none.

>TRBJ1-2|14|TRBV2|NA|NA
TGTGCCAGCAGTGAAGTGAGCTTACACTATGGCTACACCTTC
CASSEVSLHYGYTF
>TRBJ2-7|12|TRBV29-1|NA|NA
TGCAGCGTTGGGGGTCAGGGGCCCGAGCAGTACTTC
CSVGGQGPEQYF
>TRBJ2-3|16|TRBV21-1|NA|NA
TGTGCCAGCAGCAAAGTGGGGACAGGGAAAACAGATACGCAGTATTTT
CASSKVGTGKTDTQYF
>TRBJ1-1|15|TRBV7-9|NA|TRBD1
TGTGCCAGCAGCTTATCCCTCACAGGGGGCGTATTTGCTTTCTTT
CASSLSLTGGVFAFF
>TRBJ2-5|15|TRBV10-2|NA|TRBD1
TGCGCCAGCAGGGGGGACAGGGGGCAAGGAGAGACCCAGTACTTC
CASRGDRGQGETQYF
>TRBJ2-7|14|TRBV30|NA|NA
TGTGCCTGGACTCCCCGTCTCAGCTCCTACGAGCAGTACTTC
CAWTPRLSSYEQYF
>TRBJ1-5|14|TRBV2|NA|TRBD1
TGTGCCAGCAGTGAACAGGGGGCCAATCAGCCCCAGCATTTT
CASSEQGANQPQHF
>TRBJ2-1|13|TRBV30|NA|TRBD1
TGTGCTCTGCCGGGACAGAACCCCAATGAGCAGTTCTTC
CALPGQNPNEQFF
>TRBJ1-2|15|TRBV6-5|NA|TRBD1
TGTGCCAGCAGTTTATACGGGACAGGCCTATATGGCTACACCTTC
CASSLYGTGLYGYTF
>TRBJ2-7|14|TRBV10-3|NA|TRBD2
TGTGCCACCGGAGCGGGGCTCATGACCTACGAGCAGTACTTC
CATGAGLMTYEQYF
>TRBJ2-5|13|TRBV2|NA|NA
TGTGCCAGCAGTGTTTTAGCGCGAGAGACCCAGTACTTC
CASSVLARETQYF
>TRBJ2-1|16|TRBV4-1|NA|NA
TGCGCCAGCAGCCAAAAGCTACTGAACTCCTACAATGAGCAGTTCTTC
CASSQKLLNSYNEQFF
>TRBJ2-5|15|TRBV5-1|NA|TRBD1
TGCGCCAGCAGCCAGGACAGGGAGCCTTTGGGAGAGCAGTACTTC
CASSQDREPLGEQYF
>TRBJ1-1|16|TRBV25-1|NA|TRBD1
TGTGCCAGCAGTGAATCCCAGACCCGGACAGGATCTGAAGCTTTCTTT
CASSESQTRTGSEAFF
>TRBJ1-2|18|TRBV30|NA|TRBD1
TGTGCCTGGAGCGTTATGCGAGGGACAGGAGGGGCTAACTATGGCTACACCTTC
CAWSVMRGTGGANYGYTF
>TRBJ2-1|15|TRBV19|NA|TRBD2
TGTGCCAGTAGTAAATATAGCGGGAGTTACAATGAGCAGTTCTTC
CASSKYSGSYNEQFF
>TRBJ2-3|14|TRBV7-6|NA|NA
TGTGCCAGCACCCTGTGGACTAGCACAGATACGCAGTATTTT
CASTLWTSTDTQYF
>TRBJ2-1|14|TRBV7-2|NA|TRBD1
TGTGCCAGCAGCACTAAGGGGGCAGGGAATGAGCAGTTCTTC
CASSTKGAGNEQFF
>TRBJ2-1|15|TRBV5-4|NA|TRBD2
TGTGCCAGCAGCTTGGGGCTAGCGGGAGTTAATGAGCAGTTCTTC
CASSLGLAGVNEQFF
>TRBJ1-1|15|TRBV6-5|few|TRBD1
TGTGCCAGCAGTTACGGACAGGGACCGAACACTGAAGCTTTCTTT
CASSYGQGPNTEAFF
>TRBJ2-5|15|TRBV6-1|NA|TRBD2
TGTGCCAGCAGGATGGGACTAGCGGGGGCGGAGACCCAGTACTTC
CASRMGLAGAETQYF
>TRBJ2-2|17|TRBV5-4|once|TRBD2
TGTGCCAGCAGCCGTGGACTAGCGGGAGGGGTCACCGGGGAGCTGTTTTTT
CASSRGLAGGVTGELFF
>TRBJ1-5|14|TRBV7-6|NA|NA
TGTGCCAGCGCTTTAGGAGGTTACGCTCAGCCCCAGCATTTT
CASALGGYAQPQHF
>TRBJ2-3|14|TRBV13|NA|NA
TGTGCCAGCAGCAGTGGACAGTCAGGAGATACGCAGTATTTT
CASSSGQSGDTQYF
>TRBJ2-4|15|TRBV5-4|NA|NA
TGTGCCAGCAGCCAGGCAGGGTTGGCCAAAAACATTCAGTACTTC
CASSQAGLAKNIQYF
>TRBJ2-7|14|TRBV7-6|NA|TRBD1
TGTGCCAGCAGCTTCGGGACAGGGACCTACGAGCAGTACTTC
CASSFGTGTYEQYF
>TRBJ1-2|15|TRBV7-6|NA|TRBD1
TGTGCCAGCAGCCGCACAGGGGGCTCAGAACTTGGCTACACCTTC
CASSRTGGSELGYTF
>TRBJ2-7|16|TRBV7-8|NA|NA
TGTGCCAGCAGCTTACGGAATTTAGCGGTTTCCTACGAGCAGTACTTC
CASSLRNLAVSYEQYF
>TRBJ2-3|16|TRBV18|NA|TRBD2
TGTGCCAGCTCACTGACTAGCGGGGGGGCCACAGATACGCAGTATTTT
CASSLTSGGATDTQYF
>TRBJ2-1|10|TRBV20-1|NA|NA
TGCAGTGCTGGCCACAATGAGCAGTTCTTC
CSAGHNEQFF
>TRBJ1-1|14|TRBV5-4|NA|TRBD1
TGTGCCAGCAGCCCCGGGACAGGGGGCACTGAAGCTTTCTTT
CASSPGTGGTEAFF
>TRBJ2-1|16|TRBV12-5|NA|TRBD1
TGTGCTAGTGGTTTATCCGGGACAGGAGGGAGCGGTGAGCAGTTCTTC
CASGLSGTGGSGEQFF
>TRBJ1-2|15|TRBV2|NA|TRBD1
TGTGCCAGCAGTGAAGCCCACAGGGGGGCGGTTGGCTACACCTTC
CASSEAHRGAVGYTF
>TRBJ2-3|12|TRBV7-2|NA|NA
TGTGCCAGCAGCTCCAGGGGAGATACGCAGTATTTT
CASSSRGDTQYF
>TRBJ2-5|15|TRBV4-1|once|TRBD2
TGCGCCAGCAGCCAATTAGCTAGCGGGGGTGAGACCCAGTACTTC
CASSQLASGGETQYF
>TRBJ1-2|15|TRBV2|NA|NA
TGTGCCAGCAGGGACATACAGGGACCTAACTATGGCTACACCTTC
CASRDIQGPNYGYTF
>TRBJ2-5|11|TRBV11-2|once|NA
TGTGCCAGCAGCCCCAGAGAGACCCAGTACTTC
CASSPRETQYF
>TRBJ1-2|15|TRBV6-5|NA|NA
TGTGCCAGCAGTTACGTCCTTAGGGGGTCGGACGGCTACACCTTC
CASSYVLRGSDGYTF
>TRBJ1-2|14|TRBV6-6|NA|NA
TGTGCCAGCACCCCGGGGAAGGACCGGACTGGCTACACCTTC
CASTPGKDRTGYTF
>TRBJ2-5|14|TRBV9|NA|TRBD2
TGTGCCAGCAGTGGTGCGGGGGGCCTGGAGACCCAGTACTTC
CASSGAGGLETQYF
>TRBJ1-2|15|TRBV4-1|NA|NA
TGCGCCAGCAGCCAAGATACACAGGGATTGTATGGCTACACCTTC
CASSQDTQGLYGYTF
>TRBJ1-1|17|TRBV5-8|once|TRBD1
TGTGCCAGCAGCTTCCGACAGGGGTCGCGCATGAACACTGAAGCTTTCTTT
CASSFRQGSRMNTEAFF
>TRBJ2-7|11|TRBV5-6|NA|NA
TGTGCCAGCAGCTTAGGGGGCGAGCAGTACTTC
CASSLGGEQYF
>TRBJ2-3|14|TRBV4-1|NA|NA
TGCGCCAGCAGCCAAGAGAACTCCCCAGATACGCAGTATTTT
CASSQENSPDTQYF
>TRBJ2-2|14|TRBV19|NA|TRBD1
TGTGCCAGCAGACAGGGTGAATACACCGGGGAGCTGTTTTTT
CASRQGEYTGELFF
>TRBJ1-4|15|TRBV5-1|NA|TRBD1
TGCGCCAGCAGCGTGTCCGGGACAGGGGATGAAAAACTGTTTTTT
CASSVSGTGDEKLFF
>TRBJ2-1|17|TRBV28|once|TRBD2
TGTGCCAGCGGGGGGAACTTGATCTTAGGGACTACCAATGAGCAGTTCTTC
CASGGNLILGTTNEQFF
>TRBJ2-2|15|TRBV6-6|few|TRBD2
TGTGCCAGCAGTGGATTAGCGGGGGGGTCCGGGGAGCTGTTTTTT
CASSGLAGGSGELFF
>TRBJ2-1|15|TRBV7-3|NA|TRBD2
TGTGCCAGCAGCTTCACTAGCGGGGGGGCCGATGAGCAGTTCTTC
CASSFTSGGADEQFF
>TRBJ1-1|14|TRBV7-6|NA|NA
TGTGCCAGCAGCCAATACGAGGGCGCCCCTGAAGCTTTCTTT
CASSQYEGAPEAFF
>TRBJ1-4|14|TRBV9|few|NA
TGTGCCAGCAGCGCAGCGGACGGGAATGAAAAACTGTTTTTT
CASSAADGNEKLFF
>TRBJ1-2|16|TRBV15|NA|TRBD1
TGTGCCACCAGCAGCTCCGGGACAGGGGGCTCTGATGGCTACACCTTC
CATSSSGTGGSDGYTF
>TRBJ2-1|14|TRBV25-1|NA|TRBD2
TGTGCCAGCAGTGAGGGACTAGCGGGAGCTGAGCAGTTCTTC
CASSEGLAGAEQFF
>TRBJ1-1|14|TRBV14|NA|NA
TGTGCCAGCAGCCAACCAGGGATGGGCACTGAAGCTTTCTTT
CASSQPGMGTEAFF
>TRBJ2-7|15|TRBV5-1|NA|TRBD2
TGCGCCAGCAGCCAACTGACTAGCGGGAGGGGGGAGCAGTACTTC
CASSQLTSGRGEQYF
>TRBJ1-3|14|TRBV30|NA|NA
TGTGCCTGGAGTACCCGGGGCTCTGGAAACACCATATATTTT
CAWSTRGSGNTIYF
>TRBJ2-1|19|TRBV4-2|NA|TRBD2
TGTGCCAGCAGCCAAGATAAGAGGGGGGGACTAGGGGCTTACAATGAGCAGTTCTTC
CASSQDKRGGLGAYNEQFF
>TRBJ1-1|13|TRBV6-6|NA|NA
TGTGCCAGCAGTTACTCCCGGGTCACTGAAGCTTTCTTT
CASSYSRVTEAFF
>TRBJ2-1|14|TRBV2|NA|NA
TGTGCCAGCAGTACCCAGGGTGTTCTAGAAGAGCAGTTCTTC
CASSTQGVLEEQFF